These 18 T cell receptor beta chains originate from one sample sequenced in a study of blood T cells in healthy people across ages (dated by TCRdb to the mid-2010s). Preparation of the library involved 5' RACE. The run used an Illumina HiSeq 2500. A second PCR of 7 to 11 cycles was performed with a sample-barcoded 5' primer and a J-beta primer mix. TCRdb took the public reads, trimmed them with fastp at Q25, ran MiXCR for clone calling and kept in-frame beta chains. CDR3 protein duplicates are merged, each entry listing the most common genes and DNA. The table for this sample lists roughly 640,000 distinct CDR3 sequences; approximately 30% of them were counted only once. Jointly, the top ten make up around 14% of the sample. Material for sequencing was blood. The origin of the receptors is a woman of 80 years or more in good health.

This clonotype was seen at least ten times. The CDR3 region is CASSQESGGFGETQYF. The CDR3 nucleotides are TGCGCCAGCAGCCAAGAGAGCGGAGGTTTCGGAGAGACCCAGTACTTC. The genes are TRBV4-1 and TRBJ2-5; weak D call: TRBD2 (5 bases). The CDR3 contains 16 residues. The germline CDR1 and CDR2 sequences are MGHRA and YSYEKL. Trimming pared 0 bases from V and 4 bases from J, leaving 15 bases between.

The table lists this clonotype with many counts. V gene TRBV28 combines with J gene TRBJ2-1; 8 bases are a match to TRBD2. J gave up 7 bases and V 5 bases, and 4 bases lay outside the gene matches. Germline CDR1 MDHEN, CDR2 SYDVKM. This CDR3 region has 13 residues. CDR3 residues: CASSGRGENEQFF. CDR3 coding DNA: TGTGCCAGCAGTGGGCGGGGGGAAAATGAGCAGTTCTTC.

This clonotype was counted at least ten times. V gene TRBV27 combines with J gene TRBJ2-7; no firm D call. The ends were cut back, 8 bases at V and 0 bases at J, with 20 bases in the middle. The CDR3 loop spans 16 amino acids. From germline, CDR1 is MNHEY and CDR2 SMNVEV (reference sequence). The CDR3 region has the DNA TGTGCCAGCCGACCATTCAATCCCGGGCTCTCCTACGAGCAGTACTTC. Protein sequence: CASRPFNPGLSYEQYF.

In this sample, this clonotype turned up a few times. Since a much larger clone is just one base distant, this may be a read error. The genes are TRBV12-3 or TRBV12-4 and TRBJ1-2; D is perhaps TRBD1 (6 bases). The CDR3 is 13 residues long. V dropped 8 bases and J dropped 4 bases, with 14 bases sitting between them. In DNA, the CDR3 is TGTGCCAGCGGGGTCCAGGGGCGCTATGGCTACACCTTC. Encoded protein: CASGVQGRYGYTF.

This clonotype has a count of ten or more. The chain recombines TRBV5-6 with TRBJ2-3; D is possibly TRBD1 or TRBD2 (6 bases each). Germline CDR1 is SGHDT and CDR2 is YYEEEE. The V end lost 1 base, the J end lost 0 bases, and 12 bases lay between the germline ends. The CDR3 runs 16 residues. The CDR3 spells CASSLYRGPSTDTQYF. In nucleotides, the CDR3 is TGTGCCAGCAGCTTGTATCGGGGGCCTAGCACAGATACGCAGTATTTT.

This clonotype was counted at least ten times. This chain uses TRBV12-3 or TRBV12-4 with TRBJ1-5; 10 positions match TRBD1. The CDR3 runs 15 residues. Trimming took 5 bases from V and 8 from J; bases not matched to a gene: 9. The CDR3 region is CASSGGQGIVKPQHF. CDR3 sequence (DNA): TGTGCCAGCAGTGGGGGACAGGGGATTGTTAAGCCCCAGCATTTT.

V usage is TRBV7-2 and J usage is TRBJ2-5, with D possibly TRBD2 on 6 matching bases. The last part of the DNA fits TRBJ2-7 better; the J call may be wrong. The CDR3 is 15 residues long. CDR1 SGHTA and CDR2 FQGNSA come from the germline V gene. CDR3 nucleotides: TGTGCCAGCAGCTACCGACCGGGAGATGGCGACGAGCAGTACTTC. It translates to CASSYRPGDGDEQYF.

CDR3 protein: CASSSHRNTEAFF. The CDR3 DNA sequence: TGTGCCAGCAGTTCCCACAGGAACACTGAAGCTTTCTTT. This chain joins TRBV6-6 and TRBJ1-1; D not certain. Germline V gives CDR1 MNHNY, CDR2 SVGAGI (reference sequence). The V gene lost 4 bases and the J gene lost 1 base, with 7 bases spanning the gap. CDR3 length: 13 amino acids.

This chain uses TRBV30 with TRBJ1-1, with 7 bases lining up with TRBD1. V was pared by 5 bases and J by 4 bases, with 7 bases of the junction left unmatched. Germline V gene data show CDR1 as GTSNPN and CDR2 as SVGIG (reference sequence). The CDR3 loop spans 13 amino acids. In DNA, the CDR3 is TGTGCCTGGGAAACAGGGGCTGGCACTGAAGCTTTCTTT. This encodes CAWETGAGTEAFF. Filled out from reference TRBV30 and TRBJ1-1, the complete variable domain reads SQTIHQWPATLVQPVGSPLSLECTVEGTSNPNLYWYRQAAGRGLQLLFYSVGIGQISSEVPQNLSASRPQDRQFILSSKKLLLSDSGFYLCAWETGAGTEAFFGQGTRLTVV.

With respect to this clonotype: This may come from a read error, since a much larger clone is one base off. This sequence joins TRBV6-5 and TRBJ2-7; TRBD2 matches at 8 bases. The germline CDR1 and CDR2 sequences are MNHEY and SVGAGI. CDR3 length: 15 residues. CDR3 nucleotide sequence: TGTGCCGGCAGTTCCCGGGAGGGACTCTCCTACGAGCAGTACTTC. Encoded protein: CAGSSREGLSYEQYF.

This clonotype was seen ten or more times. The chain has TRBV15 and TRBJ2-3; 9 positions agree with TRBD2. The junction had 7 bases not matched to a gene; V was cut back by 1 base and J by 5 bases. Per germline, CDR1 LNHNV and CDR2 YYDKDF (reference sequence). CDR3 length: 16 amino acids. The CDR3 region has the DNA TGTGCCACCAGCAGAGGGGGCAGCGGGGGGCAAGATACGCAGTATTTT. Its translation is CATSRGGSGGQDTQYF.

The chain combines TRBV12-3 or TRBV12-4 with TRBJ1-5; D unresolved. The CDR3 loop spans 12 amino acids. Trimming pared 2 bases from V and 12 bases from J, leaving 11 bases between. CDR3 nucleotides: TGTGCCAGCAGTTTAACTCCAGGTAGCCAGCATTTT. It specifies CASSLTPGSQHF.

Only a few counts were recorded for this clonotype. The junction departs from germline at one end; a sequencing error may be responsible. The V gene is TRBV18, the J gene TRBJ2-6, with no clear D. This CDR3 spans 15 amino acids. In germline, CDR1 is KGHSH, CDR2 LQKENI. As DNA, the CDR3 is TGTGCCCGCTCTCCAGACGGCTCTGGGGCCAACGTCCTGACTTTC. Translating it yields CARSPDGSGANVLTF. The full variable domain, in which reference TRBV18 and TRBJ2-6 provide the parts outside the CDR3, is NAGVMQNPRHLVRRRGQEARLRCSPMKGHSHVYWYRQLPEEGLKFMVYLQKENIIDESGMPKERFSAEFPKEGPSILRIQQVVRGDSAAYFCARSPDGSGANVLTFGAGSRLTVL.

Comments on this clonotype: A read error may explain this, as a much larger clone is one base away. The gene calls are TRBV6-2 or TRBV6-3 and TRBJ1-6; TRBD1 matches 7 bases. This CDR3 is built from 15 residues. With V trimmed by 0 bases and J by 8 bases, 4 bases remained unmatched. In germline, CDR1 is MNHEY, CDR2 SVGEGT. CDR3 sequence: CASSYSGTVDSPLHF. Written as DNA, the CDR3 is TGTGCCAGCAGTTACTCGGGGACAGTGGATTCACCCCTCCACTTT.

To note about this clonotype: It may be a read error: a sequence one base away is much more abundant. The chain recombines TRBV2 with TRBJ2-7, with D uncertain. The DNA end is more similar to TRBJ2-5, so the J call may be wrong. This CDR3 contains 13 residues. Germline assignment: CDR1 SNHLY and CDR2 FYNNEI. The CDR3 DNA reads TGTGCCAGCAGTGAGGATTTCCAAGTGACCCAGTACTTC. Its protein product is CASSEDFQVTQYF.

This clonotype was picked up many times. The V call is TRBV6-1, the J call TRBJ1-5; D is perhaps TRBD1 (5 bases). The length of the CDR3 is 14 residues. V was cut by 1 base and J by 2 bases, with 6 bases left in between. The germline CDR1 and CDR2 sequences are MNHNS and SASEGT. The CDR3 is CASSEVGGNQPQHF. DNA for the CDR3: TGTGCCAGCAGTGAAGTAGGGGGCAATCAGCCCCAGCATTTT.

The chain couples TRBV7-8 to TRBJ2-7, with a weak D call TRBD2 (5 bases). The CDR3 runs to 15 residues. Germline assignment: CDR1 SGHVS and CDR2 FQNEAQ. Trimming stripped 5 bases from V and 4 bases from J, with 18 bases between. The CDR3 DNA sequence: TGTGCCAGCAGCCTGCAAGCGAGGGAGCCGTACGAGCAGTACTTC. Residues: CASSLQAREPYEQYF.

The table lists this clonotype with a few counts. The rearrangement links TRBV3-1 to TRBJ1-4; D unresolved. With 0 bases removed from V and 5 bases from J, the gap between germline ends came to 10 bases. The CDR3 is 15 amino acids. Germline CDR1 and CDR2: LGHDT and YNNKEL (reference sequence). In nucleotides, the CDR3 is TGTGCCAGCAGCCAAGAAGCCAGCCGCAATGAAAAACTGTTTTTT. Its protein product is CASSQEASRNEKLFF.